This TCR beta chain emerged from a study of OX40 agonist ivuxolimab in advanced cancers. As for the study in general: Cohort: about 82% men, mean age about 60, aged roughly 23 to 90.

Repertoires were generated with immunoSEQ multiplex PCR, while TCRdb's copy carries only in-frame clones and drops some. The sample lists around 62,000 clones, more than 65% occurring once. Findings of the study overall: At 0.1 to 3.0 mg/kg, clonal expansion of CD4+ and CD8+ blood T cells had occurred by week 6. Among the lowest peripheral clonal expansion occurred in 0.1-3.0 mg/kg partial responders.

From germline, CDR1 is SQVTM and CDR2 ANQGSEA. The CDR3 covers 14 residues. V gave up 7 bases and J gave up 6 bases, with 22 bases separating them. At cycle 4 day 1, cycle 7 day 1, and baseline, blood was sampled. As for this clone: Its antigen is unidentified.

The genes are TRBV29-1 and TRBJ2-7; D is perhaps TRBD1 (7 bases). This clonotype originated in an adult with an advanced solid tumor such as melanoma, head and neck, liver or kidney cancer. Material: CD4+ or CD8+ T cells sorted from blood, obtained in a trial of the OX40 agonist ivuxolimab. CDR3 loop: CSAARAGGFSEQYF. The CDR3 region has the DNA TGCAGCGCAGCACGGGCAGGGGGGTTTTCCGAGCAGTACTTC.